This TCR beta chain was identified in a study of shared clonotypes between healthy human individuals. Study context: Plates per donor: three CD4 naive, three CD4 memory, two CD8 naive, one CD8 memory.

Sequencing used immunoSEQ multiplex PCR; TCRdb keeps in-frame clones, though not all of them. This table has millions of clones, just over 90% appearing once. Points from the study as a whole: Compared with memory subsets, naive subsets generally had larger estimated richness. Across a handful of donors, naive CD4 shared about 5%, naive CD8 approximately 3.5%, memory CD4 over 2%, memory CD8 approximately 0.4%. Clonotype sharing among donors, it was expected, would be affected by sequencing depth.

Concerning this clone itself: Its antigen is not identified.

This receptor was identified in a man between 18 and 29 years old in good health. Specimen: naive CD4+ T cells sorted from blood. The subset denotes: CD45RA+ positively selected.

The chain's CDR3 is CASSQDLFRTGGYHEQYF. In DNA form, the CDR3 reads TGCGCCAGCAGCCAAGATCTTTTTCGGACAGGGGGTTATCACGAGCAGTACTTC. The rearrangement links TRBV4-3 to TRBJ2-7, with 10 bases that match TRBD1. With V trimmed by 0 bases and J by 5 bases, 13 bases remained unmatched. The CDR3 spans 18 residues. From germline, CDR1 is LGHNA and CDR2 YSLEER.